This T cell receptor beta chain was found in a study of T-cell memory formation after mild COVID-19. Deletions cut 4 bases from V and 5 bases from J, with 13 bases between. Germline V gene sequence: CDR1 SEHNR, CDR2 FQNEAQ (reference sequence). This CDR3 comprises 14 residues. From 5'RACE with constant-segment primers came TCR alpha and TCR beta cDNA libraries that carried sample barcodes and UMIs. MiXCR was run by TCRdb on the 5' RACE reads, yielding one entry per CDR3 protein. The sample lists about 600,000 distinct CDR3 sequences, about a fifth occurring once. The clonotype was recovered from an adult woman who had mild COVID-19 (a few samples of this study predate the infection). Cell type and time point are not known. The chain links TRBV7-9 to TRBJ2-3; D is unresolved. Sequencing was done on a sample of PBMCs or a T cell subset sorted from them (not recorded which). CDR3 residues: CASSSPASRDTQYF. CDR3 nucleotides: TGTGCCAGCAGCTCCCCGGCTAGTCGAGATACGCAGTATTTT.